This TCR beta chain was identified in a study of shared clonotypes between healthy human individuals. Of note for this clone: Other DNA sequences in this specimen translate into the identical CDR3.

Sequencing used immunoSEQ multiplex PCR; TCRdb keeps in-frame clones, though not all of them. This table holds 2 million to 2.5 million clones, less than 95% found once. This CDR3 contains 13 residues. Per the germline V gene, CDR1 is SGHNT and CDR2 is YENEEA. V was trimmed by 1 base and J by 11 bases, leaving 14 bases between them. The J gene is TRBJ1-1, the V gene TRBV11-3; D may be TRBD1 (5 bases). The sequenced material came from naive CD4+ T cells from PBMCs. Sample subset: CD45RA+ positively selected. This receptor was obtained from a man younger than 35 in good health. Some clones in this sample may be carry-over from other donors' samples. CDR3 residues: CASSLVEGTEAFF. The DNA of the CDR3 is TGTGCCAGCAGCTTAGTGGAGGGGACGGAGGCTTTCTTT.